The subject of this entry is one TCR beta chain. Germline V gives CDR1 SGHRS, CDR2 YFSETQ. The CDR3 extends over 18 amino acids. Trimming cost V 3 bases and J 5 bases; bases outside gene matches: 16. How the authors handled the data: Amplification of reference gene primers provided the estimated nucleated cell counts. Profiled with immunoSEQ multiplex PCR; TCRdb holds only in-frame clones, not every one. V, J and clone size reflect that table, while D and trimming were determined from the DNA. The table has fewer than 400,000 clones, approximately 90% seen once. This entry belongs to a study of blood T cell repertoires in COVID-19. Ages ranged from about 18 to 89 years, with residence in 20 to 30 US areas.

The TCR comes from a woman younger than 35 who had recovered from COVID-19. The rearrangement links TRBV5-1 to TRBJ2-3; 9 bases match TRBD2. What was sequenced was PBMCs or T cells enriched from blood (not recorded which). CDR3 in DNA: TGCGCCAGCAGCTCACCCGGGGGGGCTAGCGGGGATGGAGATACGCAGTATTTT. Translating gives CASSSPGGASGDGDTQYF. The entire variable domain, with the rest obtained from reference TRBV5-1 and TRBJ2-3, is as follows: KAGVTQTPRYLIKTRGQQVTLSCSPISGHRSVSWYQQTPGQGLQFLFEYFSETQRNKGNFPGRFSGRQFSNSRSEMNVSTLELGDSALYLCASSSPGGASGDGDTQYFGPGTRLTVL.